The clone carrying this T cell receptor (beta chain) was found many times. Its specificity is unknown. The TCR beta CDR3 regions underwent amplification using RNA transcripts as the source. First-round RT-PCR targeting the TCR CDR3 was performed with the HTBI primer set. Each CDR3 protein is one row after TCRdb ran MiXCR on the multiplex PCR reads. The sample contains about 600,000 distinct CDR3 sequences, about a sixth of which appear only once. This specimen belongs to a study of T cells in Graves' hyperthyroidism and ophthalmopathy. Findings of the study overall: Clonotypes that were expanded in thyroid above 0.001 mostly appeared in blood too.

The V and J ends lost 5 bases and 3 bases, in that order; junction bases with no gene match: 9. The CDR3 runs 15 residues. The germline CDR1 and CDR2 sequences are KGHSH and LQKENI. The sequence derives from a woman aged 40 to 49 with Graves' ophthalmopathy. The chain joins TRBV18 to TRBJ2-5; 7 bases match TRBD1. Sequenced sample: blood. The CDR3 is CASSSYRGDKETQYF. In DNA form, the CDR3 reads TGTGCCAGCTCATCTTACAGGGGCGATAAAGAGACCCAGTACTTC.